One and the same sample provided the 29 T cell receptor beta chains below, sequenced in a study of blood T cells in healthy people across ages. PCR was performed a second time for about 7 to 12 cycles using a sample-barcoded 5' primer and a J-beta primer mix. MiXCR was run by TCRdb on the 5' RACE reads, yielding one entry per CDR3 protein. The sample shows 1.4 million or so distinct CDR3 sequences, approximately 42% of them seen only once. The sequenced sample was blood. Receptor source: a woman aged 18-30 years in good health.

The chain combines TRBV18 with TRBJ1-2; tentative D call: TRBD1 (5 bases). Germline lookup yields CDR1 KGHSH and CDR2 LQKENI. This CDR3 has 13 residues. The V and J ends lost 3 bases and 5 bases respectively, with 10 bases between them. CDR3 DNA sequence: TGTGCCAGCTCACCCCGGGACGGTTATGGCTACACCTTC. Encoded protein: CASSPRDGYGYTF.

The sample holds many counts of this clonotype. Here the CDR3 reads CASSYSTGHTDTQYF. The CDR3 DNA sequence: TGTGCCAGCAGTTACTCGACAGGGCACACAGATACGCAGTATTTT. The chain carries TRBV6-2 or TRBV6-3 and TRBJ2-3; 7 positions match TRBD1. V gave up 0 bases and J gave up 2 bases; unmatched junction bases: 2. CDR1 is MNHEY, CDR2 SVGEGT, per germline. The length of the CDR3 is 15 residues.

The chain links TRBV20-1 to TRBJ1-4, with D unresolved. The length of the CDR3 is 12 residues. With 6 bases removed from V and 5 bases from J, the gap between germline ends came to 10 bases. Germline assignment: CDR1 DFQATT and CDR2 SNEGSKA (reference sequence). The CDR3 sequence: CSAHLRNEKLFF. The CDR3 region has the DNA TGCAGTGCCCATCTGAGAAATGAAAAACTGTTTTTT.

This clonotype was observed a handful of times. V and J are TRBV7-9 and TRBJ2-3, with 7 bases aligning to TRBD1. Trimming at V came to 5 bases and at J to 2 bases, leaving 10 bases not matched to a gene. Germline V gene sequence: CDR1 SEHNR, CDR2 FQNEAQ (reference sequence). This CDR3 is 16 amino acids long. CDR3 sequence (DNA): TGTGCCAGCAGCGCCAGACAGGGATCCACCACAGATACGCAGTATTTT. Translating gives CASSARQGSTTDTQYF.

The CDR3 here is CASSVGLAGVYEQFF. CDR3 bases: TGTGCCAGCAGCGTAGGACTAGCGGGGGTATATGAGCAGTTCTTC. This chain uses TRBV9 with TRBJ2-1; 12 nucleotides agree with TRBD2. The CDR3 consists of 15 residues. The V gene end was trimmed by 0 bases and the J gene end by 8 bases; junction bases not matched to a gene: 3. Per germline, CDR1 SGDLS and CDR2 YYNGEE.

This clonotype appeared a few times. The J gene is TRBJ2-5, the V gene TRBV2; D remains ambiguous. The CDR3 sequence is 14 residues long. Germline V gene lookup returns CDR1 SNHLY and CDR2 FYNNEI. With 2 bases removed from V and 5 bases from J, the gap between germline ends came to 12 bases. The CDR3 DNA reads TGTGCCAGCAGTGAACTAGTCCTTGGGGAGACCCAGTACTTC. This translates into CASSELVLGETQYF.

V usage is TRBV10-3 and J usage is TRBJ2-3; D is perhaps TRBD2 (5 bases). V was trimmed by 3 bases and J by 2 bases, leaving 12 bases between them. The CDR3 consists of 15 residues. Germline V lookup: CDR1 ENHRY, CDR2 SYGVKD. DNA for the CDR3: TGTGCCATCAGTGACCCCCGCCGGGACACAGATACGCAGTATTTT. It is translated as CAISDPRRDTDTQYF.

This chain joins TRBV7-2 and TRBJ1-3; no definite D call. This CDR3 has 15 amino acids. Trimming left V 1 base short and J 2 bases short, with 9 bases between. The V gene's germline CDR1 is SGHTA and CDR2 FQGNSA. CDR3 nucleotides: TGTGCCAGCAGCTTAGTTGTCGGGCCTGGAAACACCATATATTTT. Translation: CASSLVVGPGNTIYF.

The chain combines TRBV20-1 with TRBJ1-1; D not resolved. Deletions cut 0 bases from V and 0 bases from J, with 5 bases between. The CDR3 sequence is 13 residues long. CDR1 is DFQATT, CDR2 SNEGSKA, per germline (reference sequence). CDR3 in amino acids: CSAREAVNTEAFF. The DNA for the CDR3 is TGCAGTGCTAGAGAAGCGGTGAACACTGAAGCTTTCTTT.

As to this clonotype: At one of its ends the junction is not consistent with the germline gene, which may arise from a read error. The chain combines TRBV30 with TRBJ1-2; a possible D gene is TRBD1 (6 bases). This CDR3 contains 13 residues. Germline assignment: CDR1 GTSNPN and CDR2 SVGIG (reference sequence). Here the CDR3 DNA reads TGTGCCTGGAGTTTCTTGGGGGCGTACGGCTACACCTTT. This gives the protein CAWSFLGAYGYTF.

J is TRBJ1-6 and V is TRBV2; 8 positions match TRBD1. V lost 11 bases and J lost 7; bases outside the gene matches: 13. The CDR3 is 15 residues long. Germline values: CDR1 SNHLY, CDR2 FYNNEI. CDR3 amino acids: CAGGYDRGLNSPLHF. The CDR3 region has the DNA TGTGCCGGGGGATACGACAGGGGCCTGAATTCACCCCTCCACTTT.

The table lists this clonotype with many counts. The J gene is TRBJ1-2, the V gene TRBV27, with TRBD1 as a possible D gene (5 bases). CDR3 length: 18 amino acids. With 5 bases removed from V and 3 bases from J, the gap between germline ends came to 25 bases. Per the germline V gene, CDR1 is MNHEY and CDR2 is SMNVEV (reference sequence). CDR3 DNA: TGTGCCAGCAGTCCGCTCCGGGACGGCAATAAGAGAGACTATGGCTACACCTTC. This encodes CASSPLRDGNKRDYGYTF.

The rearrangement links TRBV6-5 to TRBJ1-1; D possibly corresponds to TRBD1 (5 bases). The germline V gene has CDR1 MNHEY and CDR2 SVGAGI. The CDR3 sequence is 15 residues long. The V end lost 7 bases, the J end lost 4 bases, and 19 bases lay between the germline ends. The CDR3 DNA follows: TGTGCCAGCAACCCGCGAGGGGCCCTGAGCACTGAAGCTTTCTTT. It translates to CASNPRGALSTEAFF.

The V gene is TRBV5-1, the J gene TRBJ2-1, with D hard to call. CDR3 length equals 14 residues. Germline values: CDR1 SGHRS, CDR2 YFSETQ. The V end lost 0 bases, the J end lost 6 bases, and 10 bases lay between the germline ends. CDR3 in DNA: TGCGCCAGCAGCTTGGCCATAAGGCCCAATGAGCAGTTCTTC. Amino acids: CASSLAIRPNEQFF.

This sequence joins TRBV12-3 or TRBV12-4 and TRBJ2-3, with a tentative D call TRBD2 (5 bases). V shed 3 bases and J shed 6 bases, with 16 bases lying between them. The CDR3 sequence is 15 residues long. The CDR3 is CASSFYGKGVDTQYF. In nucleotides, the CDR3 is TGTGCCAGCAGTTTCTATGGGAAGGGAGTGGATACGCAGTATTTT.

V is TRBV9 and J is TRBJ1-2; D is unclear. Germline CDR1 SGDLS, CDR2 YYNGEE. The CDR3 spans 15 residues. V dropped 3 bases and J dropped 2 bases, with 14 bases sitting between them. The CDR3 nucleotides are TGTGCCAGCAGCGGCGGTGGAGGGAGAAACTATGGCTACACCTTC. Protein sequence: CASSGGGGRNYGYTF. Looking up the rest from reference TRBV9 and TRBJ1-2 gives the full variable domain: DSGVTQTPKHLITATGQRVTLRCSPRSGDLSVYWYQQSLDQGLQFLIQYYNGEERAKGNILERFSAQQFPDLHSELNLSSLELGDSALYFCASSGGGGRNYGYTFGSGTRLTVV.

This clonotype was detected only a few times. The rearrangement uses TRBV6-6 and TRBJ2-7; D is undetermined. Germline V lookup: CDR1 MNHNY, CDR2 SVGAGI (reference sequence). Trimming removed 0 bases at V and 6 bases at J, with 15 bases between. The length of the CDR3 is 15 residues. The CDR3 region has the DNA TGTGCCAGCAGTTACTCGAGTGGGCGGCCTCCCGAGCAGTACTTC. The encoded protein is CASSYSSGRPPEQYF.

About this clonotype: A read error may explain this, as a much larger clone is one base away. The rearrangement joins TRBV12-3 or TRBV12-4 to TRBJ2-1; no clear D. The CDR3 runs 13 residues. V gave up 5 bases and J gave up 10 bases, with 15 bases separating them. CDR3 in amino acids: CASSTSGPYEQFF. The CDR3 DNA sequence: TGTGCCAGCAGTACTTCAGGTCCCTACGAGCAGTTCTTC.

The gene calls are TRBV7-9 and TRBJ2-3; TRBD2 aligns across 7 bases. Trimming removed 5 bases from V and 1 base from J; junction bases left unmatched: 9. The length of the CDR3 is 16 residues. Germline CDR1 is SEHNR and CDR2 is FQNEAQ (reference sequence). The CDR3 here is CASSPPLADGTDTQYF. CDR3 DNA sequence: TGTGCCAGCAGCCCCCCCCTAGCGGACGGCACAGATACGCAGTATTTT.

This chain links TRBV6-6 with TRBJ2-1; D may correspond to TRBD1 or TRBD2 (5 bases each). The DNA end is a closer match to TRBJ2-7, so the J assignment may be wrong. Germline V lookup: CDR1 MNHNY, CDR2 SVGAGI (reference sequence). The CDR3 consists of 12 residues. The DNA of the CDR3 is TGTGCCAGCATTGGGGGTTTTGGTGAGCAGTACTTC. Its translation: CASIGGFGEQYF.

The CDR3 nucleotides are TGCAGCGGGGGGGAGCGGCCGCTGTATTTT. Translating gives CSGGERPLYF. This rearrangement joins TRBV29-1 to TRBJ2-3, with D tentatively TRBD2 (6 bases). The CDR3 contains 10 residues. Per germline, CDR1 SQVTM and CDR2 ANQGSEA. The V and J ends lost 7 bases and 14 bases respectively, with 16 bases between them.

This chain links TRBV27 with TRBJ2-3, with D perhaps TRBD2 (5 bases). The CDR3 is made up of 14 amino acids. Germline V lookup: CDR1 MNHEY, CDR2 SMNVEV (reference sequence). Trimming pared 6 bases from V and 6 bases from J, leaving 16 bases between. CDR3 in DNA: TGTGCCAGCAGCATCCAACACGAGCGGGATACGCAGTATTTT. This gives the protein CASSIQHERDTQYF.

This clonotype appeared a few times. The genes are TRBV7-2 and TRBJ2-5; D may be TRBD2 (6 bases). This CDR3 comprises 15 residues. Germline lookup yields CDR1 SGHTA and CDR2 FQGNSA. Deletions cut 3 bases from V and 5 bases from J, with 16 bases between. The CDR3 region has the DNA TGTGCCAGCAGCTTCGGACTAAGGTCGATTGAGACCCAGTACTTC. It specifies CASSFGLRSIETQYF. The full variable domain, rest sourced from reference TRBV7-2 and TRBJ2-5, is GAGVSQSPSNKVTEKGKDVELRCDPISGHTALYWYRQSLGQGLEFLIYFQGNSAPDKSGLPSDRFSAERTGGSVSTLTIQRTQQEDSAVYLCASSFGLRSIETQYFGPGTRLLVL.

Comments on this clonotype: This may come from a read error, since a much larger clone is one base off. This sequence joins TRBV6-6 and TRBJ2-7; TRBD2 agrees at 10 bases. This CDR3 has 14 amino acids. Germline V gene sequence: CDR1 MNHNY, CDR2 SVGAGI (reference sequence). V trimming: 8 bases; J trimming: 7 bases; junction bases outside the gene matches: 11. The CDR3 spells CASEGASGRNEQYF. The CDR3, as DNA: TGTGCCAGCGAGGGGGCTAGCGGGAGAAATGAGCAGTACTTC.

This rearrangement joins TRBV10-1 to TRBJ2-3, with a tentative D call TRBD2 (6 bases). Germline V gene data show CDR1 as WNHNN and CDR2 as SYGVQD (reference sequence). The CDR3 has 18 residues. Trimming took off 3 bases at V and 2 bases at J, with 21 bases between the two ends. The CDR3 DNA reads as TGCGCCAGCAGTGATATCGGGGGAGGCCCGCAGACCACAGATACGCAGTATTTT. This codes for CASSDIGGGPQTTDTQYF.

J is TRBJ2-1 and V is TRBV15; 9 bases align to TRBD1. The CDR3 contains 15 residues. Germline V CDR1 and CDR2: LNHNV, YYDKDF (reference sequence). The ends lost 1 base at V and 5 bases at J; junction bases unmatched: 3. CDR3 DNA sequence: TGTGCCACCAGCAGAGTGGGACAGGGTAACAATGAGCAGTTCTTC. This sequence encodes CATSRVGQGNNEQFF.

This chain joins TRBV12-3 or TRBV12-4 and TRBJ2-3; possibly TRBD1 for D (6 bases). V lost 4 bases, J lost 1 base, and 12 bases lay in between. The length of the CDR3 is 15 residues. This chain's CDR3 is CASSSGDYGTDTQYF. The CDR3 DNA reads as TGTGCCAGCAGTTCAGGGGATTACGGCACAGATACGCAGTATTTT.

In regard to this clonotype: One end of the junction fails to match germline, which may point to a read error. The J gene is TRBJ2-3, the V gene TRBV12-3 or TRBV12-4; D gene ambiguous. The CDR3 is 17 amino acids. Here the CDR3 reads CAGSSASRSHPSDTQYF. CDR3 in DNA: TGTGCCGGCAGTTCAGCTTCCCGGTCCCACCCATCAGATACGCAGTATTTT.

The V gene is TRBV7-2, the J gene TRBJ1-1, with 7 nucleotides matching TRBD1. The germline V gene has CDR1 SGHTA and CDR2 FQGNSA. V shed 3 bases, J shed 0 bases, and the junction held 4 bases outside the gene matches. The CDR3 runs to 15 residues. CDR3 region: CASSFGQVVNTEAFF. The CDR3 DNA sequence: TGTGCCAGCAGCTTCGGACAGGTCGTGAACACTGAAGCTTTCTTT.